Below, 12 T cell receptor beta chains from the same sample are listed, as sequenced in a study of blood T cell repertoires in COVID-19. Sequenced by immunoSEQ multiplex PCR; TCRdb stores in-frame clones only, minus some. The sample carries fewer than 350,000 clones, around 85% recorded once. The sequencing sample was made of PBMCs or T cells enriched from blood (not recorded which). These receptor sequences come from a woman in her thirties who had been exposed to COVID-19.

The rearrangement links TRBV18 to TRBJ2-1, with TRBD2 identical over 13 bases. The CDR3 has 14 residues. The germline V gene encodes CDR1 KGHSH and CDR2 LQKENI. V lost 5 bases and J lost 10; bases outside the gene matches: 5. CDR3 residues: CASSGLAGAGEQFF. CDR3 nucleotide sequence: TGTGCCAGCTCAGGACTAGCGGGGGCGGGCGAGCAGTTCTTC. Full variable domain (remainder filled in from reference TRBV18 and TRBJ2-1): NAGVMQNPRHLVRRRGQEARLRCSPMKGHSHVYWYRQLPEEGLKFMVYLQKENIIDESGMPKERFSAEFPKEGPSILRIQQVVRGDSAAYFCASSGLAGAGEQFFGPGTRLTVL.

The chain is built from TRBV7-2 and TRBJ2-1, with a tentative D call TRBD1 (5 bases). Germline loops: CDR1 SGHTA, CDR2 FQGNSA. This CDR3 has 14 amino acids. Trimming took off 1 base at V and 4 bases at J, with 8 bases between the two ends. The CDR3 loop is CASSLVREYNEQFF. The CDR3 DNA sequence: TGTGCCAGCAGCTTAGTCAGGGAATACAATGAGCAGTTCTTC.

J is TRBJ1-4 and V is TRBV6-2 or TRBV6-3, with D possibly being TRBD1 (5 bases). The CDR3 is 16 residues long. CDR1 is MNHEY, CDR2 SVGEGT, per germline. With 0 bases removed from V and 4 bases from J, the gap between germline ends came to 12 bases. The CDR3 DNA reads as TGTGCCAGCAGTTACTCGGGACTCATGGATAATGAAAAACTGTTTTTT. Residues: CASSYSGLMDNEKLFF.

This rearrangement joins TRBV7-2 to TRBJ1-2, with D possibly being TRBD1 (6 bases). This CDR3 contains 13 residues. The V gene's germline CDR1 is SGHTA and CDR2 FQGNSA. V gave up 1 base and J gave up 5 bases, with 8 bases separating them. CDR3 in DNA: TGTGCCAGCAGCTTAGTGACAGGATATGGCTACACCTTC. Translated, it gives CASSLVTGYGYTF.

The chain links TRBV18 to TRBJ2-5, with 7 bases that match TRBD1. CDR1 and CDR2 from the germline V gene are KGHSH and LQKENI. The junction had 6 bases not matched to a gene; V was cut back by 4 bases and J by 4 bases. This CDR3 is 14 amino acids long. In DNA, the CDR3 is TGTGCCAGCTCACAGGGGGCAGGAGGAGAGACCCAGTACTTC. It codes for CASSQGAGGETQYF.

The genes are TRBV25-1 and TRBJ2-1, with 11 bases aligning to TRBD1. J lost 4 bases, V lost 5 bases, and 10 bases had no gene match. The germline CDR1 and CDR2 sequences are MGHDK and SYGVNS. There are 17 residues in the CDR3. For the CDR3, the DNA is TGTGCCAGCAGTAATCGTCGGGGACAGGGGGTTTACAATGAGCAGTTCTTC. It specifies CASSNRRGQGVYNEQFF.

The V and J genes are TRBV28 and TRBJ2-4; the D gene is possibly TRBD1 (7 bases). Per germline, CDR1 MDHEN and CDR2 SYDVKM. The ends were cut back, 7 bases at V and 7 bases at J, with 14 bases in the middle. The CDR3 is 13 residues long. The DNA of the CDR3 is TGTGCCAGCACCGTACAGGGGAGGAACATTCAGTACTTC. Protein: CASTVQGRNIQYF.

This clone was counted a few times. As DNA, the CDR3 is TGTGCCAGCAGGCCCCCGGGAGGGGCGGGGGACTCTAATGAGCAGTTCTTC. It codes for CASRPPGGAGDSNEQFF. The genes are TRBV5-4 and TRBJ2-1; 8 nucleotides align to TRBD2. This CDR3 is built from 17 residues. Germline loops: CDR1 SGHNT, CDR2 YYREEE (reference sequence). V was clipped by 5 bases and J by 7 bases; unmatched bases: 17.

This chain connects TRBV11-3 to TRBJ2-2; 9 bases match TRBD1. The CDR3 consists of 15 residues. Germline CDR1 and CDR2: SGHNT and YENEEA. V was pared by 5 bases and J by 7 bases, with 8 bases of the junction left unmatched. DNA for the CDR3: TGTGCCAGCAGCCCGAGACAGGGGGAAGTCGGGGAGCTGTTTTTT. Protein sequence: CASSPRQGEVGELFF.

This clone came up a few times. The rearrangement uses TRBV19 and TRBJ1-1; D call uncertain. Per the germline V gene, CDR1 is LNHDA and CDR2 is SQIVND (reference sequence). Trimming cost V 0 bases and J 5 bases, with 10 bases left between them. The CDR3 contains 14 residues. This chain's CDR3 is CASSIDAGLTEAFF. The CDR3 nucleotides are TGTGCCAGTAGTATAGATGCAGGCCTGACTGAAGCTTTCTTT.

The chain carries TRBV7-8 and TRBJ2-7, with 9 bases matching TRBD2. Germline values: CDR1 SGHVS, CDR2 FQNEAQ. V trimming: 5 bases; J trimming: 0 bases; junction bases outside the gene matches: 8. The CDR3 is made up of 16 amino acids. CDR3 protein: CASSNIAGVVSYEQYF. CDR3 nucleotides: TGTGCCAGCAGCAACATAGCGGGGGTGGTCTCCTACGAGCAGTACTTC.

The chain's CDR3 is CSVNTNRGGTEAFF. CDR3 coding DNA: TGCAGCGTTAACACGAACAGGGGCGGCACTGAAGCTTTCTTT. V and J are TRBV29-1 and TRBJ1-1; 7 positions match TRBD1. Germline V gives CDR1 SQVTM, CDR2 ANQGSEA. There are 14 residues in the CDR3. V lost 5 bases and J lost 4; bases outside the gene matches: 10.